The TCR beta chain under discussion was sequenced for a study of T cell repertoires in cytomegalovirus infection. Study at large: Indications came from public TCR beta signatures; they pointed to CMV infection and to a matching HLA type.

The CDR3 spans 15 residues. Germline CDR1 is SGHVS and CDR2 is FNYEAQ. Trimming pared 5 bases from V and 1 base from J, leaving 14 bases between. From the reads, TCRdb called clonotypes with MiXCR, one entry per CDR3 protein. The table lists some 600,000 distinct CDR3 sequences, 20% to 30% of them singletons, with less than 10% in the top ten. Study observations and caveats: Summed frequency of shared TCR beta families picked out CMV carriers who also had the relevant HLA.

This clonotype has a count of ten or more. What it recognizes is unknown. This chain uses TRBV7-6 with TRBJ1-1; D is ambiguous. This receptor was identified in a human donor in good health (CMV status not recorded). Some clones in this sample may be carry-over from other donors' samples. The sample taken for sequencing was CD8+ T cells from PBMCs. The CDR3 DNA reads TGTGCCAGCAGCCCTAGGGCCGGAGAGAACACTGAAGCTTTCTTT. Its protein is CASSPRAGENTEAFF.